Below, 5 T cell receptor beta chains from the same sample are listed, as sequenced in a study of blood T cell repertoires in COVID-19. Data came from immunoSEQ multiplex PCR; TCRdb stores just in-frame clones and leaves some out. The repertoire holds 250,000 or so clones, with 85% to 90% as singletons. The sample taken for sequencing was peripheral blood. All receptors derive from a man aged 60-69 years with acute or convalescent COVID-19.

This clone was observed a few times. The chain carries TRBV19 and TRBJ1-6, with a weak D call TRBD1 (6 bases). V lost 10 bases and J lost 8, with 21 bases in between. This CDR3 is 15 amino acids long. Germline V lookup: CDR1 LNHDA, CDR2 SQIVND (reference sequence). The CDR3 nucleotides are TGTGCCACCTCCCAAGGGACACGGGGGGATTCACCCCTCCACTTT. Its translation: CATSQGTRGDSPLHF. The full variable domain, completed using reference TRBV19 and TRBJ1-6, is DGGITQSPKYLFRKEGQNVTLSCEQNLNHDAMYWYRQDPGQGLRLIYYSQIVNDFQKGDIAEGYSVSREKKESFPLTVTSAQKNPTAFYLCATSQGTRGDSPLHFGNGTRLTVT.

V usage is TRBV19 and J usage is TRBJ1-5, with 7 bases aligning to TRBD1. The CDR3 has 16 amino acids. Germline lookup yields CDR1 LNHDA and CDR2 SQIVND (reference sequence). Trimming at V came to 4 bases and at J to 2 bases, leaving 8 bases not matched to a gene. CDR3 bases: TGTGCCAGTAGTACCCACGACAGGGTGCGCAATCAGCCCCAGCATTTT. Translated, it gives CASSTHDRVRNQPQHF.

The V gene is TRBV19, the J gene TRBJ1-5; 10 nucleotides align to TRBD1. The V and J ends lost 6 bases and 1 base, in that order; junction bases with no gene match: 12. This CDR3 has 18 amino acids. CDR1 and CDR2 from the germline V gene are LNHDA and SQIVND (reference sequence). CDR3 amino acids: CASSLGQGGLRSNQPQHF. In nucleotides, the CDR3 is TGTGCCAGTAGCCTCGGACAGGGGGGGTTAAGAAGCAATCAGCCCCAGCATTTT.

The chain couples TRBV28 to TRBJ2-1; TRBD2 matches 8 bases. The ends lost 9 bases at V and 7 bases at J; junction bases unmatched: 5. Germline loops: CDR1 MDHEN, CDR2 SYDVKM. The CDR3 covers 12 residues. The CDR3 loop is CASTGGVNEQFF. The DNA for the CDR3 is TGTGCCAGTACGGGAGGGGTGAATGAGCAGTTCTTC.

The chain links TRBV5-1 to TRBJ2-1, with 10 positions matching TRBD1. The CDR3 is 15 residues long. V shed 0 bases and J 10 bases; nucleotides not matched to a gene: 7. Germline CDR1 reads SGHRS; CDR2 reads YFSETQ. Written as DNA, the CDR3 is TGCGCCAGCAGCTTGGAGTGGGACAGGGGAGAGGAGCAGTTCTTC. This translates into CASSLEWDRGEEQFF.